Here is one T cell receptor (beta chain) with its context. It was with a sample-barcoded 5' primer and a J-beta primer mix that a second PCR of roughly 7 to 12 cycles was run. A 12-random-nucleotide template-switch adaptor tagged each cDNA molecule. TCRdb reprocessed the 5' RACE reads with MiXCR, giving one entry per CDR3 protein. The sample has 950,000 to 1,200,000 distinct CDR3 sequences, more than 30% seen once. Healthy Russian Caucasian donors spanned ages about 6 to 90 years. PBMCs numbering at least 6.5 million were isolated per sample. V was cut by 4 bases and J by 0 bases, with 10 bases left in between. The CDR3 is made up of 15 amino acids. From germline, CDR1 is MNHNS and CDR2 SASEGT. The sample originates from a study of blood T cells in healthy people across ages.

The clonotype comes from a man between 18 and 35 years old in good health. Sequenced material: blood. V gene TRBV6-1 combines with J gene TRBJ1-5; D perhaps matches TRBD1 (6 bases). The CDR3 DNA reads as TGTGCCAGCAGTGTTTTCAGGGGTAGCAATCAGCCCCAGCATTTT. Translated, it gives CASSVFRGSNQPQHF.